Each of the 11 T cell receptor beta chains below was sequenced from the same sample in a study of blood T cell repertoires in COVID-19. Profiling relied on immunoSEQ multiplex PCR, and the TCRdb table lists in-frame clones only, not all of them. The repertoire holds more than 300,000 clones, with more than 80% as singletons. Sequencing was performed on peripheral blood. These receptors came from a man between 18 and 29 years old who had recovered from COVID-19.

The rearrangement joins TRBV6-5 to TRBJ2-4; 7 bases align to TRBD2. J lost 6 bases, V lost 2 bases, and 4 bases had no gene match. The CDR3 extends over 14 amino acids. CDR1 is MNHEY, CDR2 SVGAGI, per germline. The CDR3 is CASSYGGGGNIQYF. CDR3 sequence (DNA): TGTGCCAGCAGTTACGGGGGGGGAGGAAACATTCAGTACTTC.

The chain recombines TRBV7-9 with TRBJ1-1; 11 nucleotides align to TRBD1. Germline V gene sequence: CDR1 SEHNR, CDR2 FQNEAQ (reference sequence). The CDR3 sequence is 15 residues long. V lost 5 bases and J lost 4; bases outside the gene matches: 6. The CDR3 protein is CASSLDRGRTTEAFF. The CDR3 DNA reads as TGTGCCAGCAGCCTGGACAGGGGGCGGACCACTGAAGCTTTCTTT. Together with reference TRBV7-9 and TRBJ1-1, the CDR3 gives the full variable domain: DTGVSQNPRHKITKRGQNVTFRCDPISEHNRLYWYRQTLGQGPEFLTYFQNEAQLEKSRLLSDRFSAERPKGSFSTLEIQRTEQGDSAMYLCASSLDRGRTTEAFFGQGTRLTVV.

V gene TRBV18 combines with J gene TRBJ1-5; 7 nucleotides align to TRBD1. The V gene end was trimmed by 4 bases and the J gene end by 6 bases; junction bases not matched to a gene: 3. CDR3 size: 13 residues. Per the germline V gene, CDR1 is KGHSH and CDR2 is LQKENI. The CDR3 here is CASSQGASQPQHF. The DNA for the CDR3 is TGTGCCAGCTCACAGGGGGCGAGTCAGCCCCAGCATTTT.

The rearrangement joins TRBV11-1 to TRBJ1-1; D is perhaps TRBD1 (5 bases). The germline CDR1 and CDR2 sequences are SGHAT and FQDESV (reference sequence). V lost 1 base, J lost 1 base, and 7 bases lay in between. This CDR3 has 14 amino acids. CDR3 in DNA: TGTGCCAGCAGCTTAGAAGGGGAGAACACTGAAGCTTTCTTT. Amino acid sequence: CASSLEGENTEAFF. Together with reference TRBV11-1 and TRBJ1-1, the CDR3 gives the full variable domain: EAEVAQSPRYKITEKSQAVAFWCDPISGHATLYWYRQILGQGPELLVQFQDESVVDDSQLPKDRFSAERLKGVDSTLKIQPAELGDSAMYLCASSLEGENTEAFFGQGTRLTVV.

The chain employs TRBV25-1 and TRBJ2-1, with a tentative D call TRBD1 (5 bases). The ends were cut back, 4 bases at V and 7 bases at J, with 8 bases in the middle. CDR3 length equals 12 residues. The germline gives CDR1 MGHDK, CDR2 SYGVNS. The CDR3 loop is CASSAQGNEQFF. CDR3 sequence (DNA): TGTGCCAGCAGTGCTCAGGGAAATGAGCAGTTCTTC.

The chain couples TRBV29-1 to TRBJ1-2, with 10 bases fitting TRBD1. V was pared by 3 bases and J by 3 bases, with 1 base of the junction left unmatched. The CDR3 length is 13 residues. Germline loops: CDR1 SQVTM, CDR2 ANQGSEA. The CDR3 region is CSVETGGYYGYTF. The CDR3 DNA sequence: TGCAGCGTTGAGACAGGGGGCTACTATGGCTACACCTTC.

This clone was seen once. CDR3 bases: TGTGCCAGCAGTGAATGGGGCAGGAGAACGACCTACGAGCAGTACTTC. Protein sequence: CASSEWGRRTTYEQYF. The chain links TRBV2 to TRBJ2-7; weak D call: TRBD1 (5 bases). This CDR3 has 16 amino acids. From germline, CDR1 is SNHLY and CDR2 FYNNEI. The V gene lost 2 bases and the J gene lost 2 bases, with 16 bases spanning the gap.

The V gene is TRBV28, the J gene TRBJ2-1, with TRBD2 matching 9 bases. Trimming cost V 5 bases and J 4 bases; bases outside gene matches: 9. There are 16 residues in the CDR3. Germline CDR1 is MDHEN and CDR2 is SYDVKM. Written as DNA, the CDR3 is TGTGCCAGCAGTCCCCTAGCGGGACAATCTTACAATGAGCAGTTCTTC. Translation gives CASSPLAGQSYNEQFF.

The CDR3 loop is CASSITRGTGITDTQYF. The CDR3 DNA sequence: TGTGCCAGTAGTATTACGCGAGGGACTGGGATCACAGATACGCAGTATTTT. The rearrangement links TRBV19 to TRBJ2-3; TRBD2 is a possible D gene (6 bases). The V and J ends lost 3 bases and 2 bases respectively, with 18 bases between them. There are 17 residues in the CDR3. Germline CDR1 LNHDA, CDR2 SQIVND (reference sequence).

This rearrangement joins TRBV9 to TRBJ2-5; TRBD1 aligns across 7 bases. CDR3 size: 15 residues. Germline loops: CDR1 SGDLS, CDR2 YYNGEE. V shed 0 bases and J 2 bases; nucleotides not matched to a gene: 4. CDR3 region: CASSVEGAPQETQYF. CDR3 DNA sequence: TGTGCCAGCAGCGTAGAGGGGGCCCCTCAAGAGACCCAGTACTTC.

This clone has a single count. The gene calls are TRBV4-3 and TRBJ1-2; D might be TRBD1 (6 bases). CDR3 size: 14 residues. CDR1 is LGHNA, CDR2 YSLEER, per germline. V lost 0 bases and J 8 bases, leaving 13 bases between the germline ends. CDR3 nucleotide sequence: TGCGCCAGCAGCCAAGATACAGGGAAGCGGGGCTACACCTTC. Amino acids: CASSQDTGKRGYTF.